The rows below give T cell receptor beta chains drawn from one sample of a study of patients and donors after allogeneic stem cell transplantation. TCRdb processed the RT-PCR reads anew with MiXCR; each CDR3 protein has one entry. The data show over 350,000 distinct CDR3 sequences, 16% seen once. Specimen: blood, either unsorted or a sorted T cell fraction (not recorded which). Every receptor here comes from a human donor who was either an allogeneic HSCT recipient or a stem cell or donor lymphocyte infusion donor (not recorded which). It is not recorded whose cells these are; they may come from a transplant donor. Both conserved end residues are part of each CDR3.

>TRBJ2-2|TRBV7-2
CASSLALRGSPGELFF
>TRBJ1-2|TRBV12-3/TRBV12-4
CASSSGGTPRGYTF
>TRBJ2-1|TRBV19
CASSMLGLAPNEQFF
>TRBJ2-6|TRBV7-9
CASSLPKGVLTF
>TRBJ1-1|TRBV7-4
CASSYQVTNTEAFF
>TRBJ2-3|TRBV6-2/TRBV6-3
CASSYSSGTSTDTQYF
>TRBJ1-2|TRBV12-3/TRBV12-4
CASSPFTNYGYTF
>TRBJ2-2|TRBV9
CASSERGRAATGELFF
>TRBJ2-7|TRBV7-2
CASSLGRGRYEQYF
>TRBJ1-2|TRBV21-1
CASGDISGYTF
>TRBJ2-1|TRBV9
CASSVALAGLSNEQFF
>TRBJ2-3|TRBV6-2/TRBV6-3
CASISPPAADTQYF
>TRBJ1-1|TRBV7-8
CASSLWVDLNTEAFF
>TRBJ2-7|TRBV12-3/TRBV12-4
CASSFGHSSYEQYF
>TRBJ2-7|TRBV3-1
CASSPRDVPYEQYF
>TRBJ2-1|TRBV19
CASSNSDRGYNEQFF
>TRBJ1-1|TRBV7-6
CASSLGGRDRDTEAFF
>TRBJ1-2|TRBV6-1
CASSEARGAIDYGYTF
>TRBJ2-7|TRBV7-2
CASSSARVGEQYF
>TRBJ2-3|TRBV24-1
CATSVPRQGTGWTDTQYF
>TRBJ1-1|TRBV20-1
CSARDGLNTEAFF
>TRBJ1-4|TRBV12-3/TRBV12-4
CASSIGGAANEKLFF
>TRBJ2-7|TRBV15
CATSFQGNSEQYF
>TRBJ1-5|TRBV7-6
CASSLNPSNQPQHF
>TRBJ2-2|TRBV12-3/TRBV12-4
CASSPSGRPGTGELFF
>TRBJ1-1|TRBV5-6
CASSRDRKMLEEAFF
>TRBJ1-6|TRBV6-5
CASSYNGGQSPLHF
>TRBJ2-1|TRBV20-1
CSASVGNEQFF
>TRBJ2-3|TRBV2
CASSEDTSTDTQYF
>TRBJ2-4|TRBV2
CASGRVRLAKNIQYF
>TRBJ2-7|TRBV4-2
CASSFWGGLYEQYF
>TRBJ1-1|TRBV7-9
CASSSGTDYTEAFF
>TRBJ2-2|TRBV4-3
CASSPRWDRVPNTGELFF
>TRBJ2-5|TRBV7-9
CASSLDPGPETQYF
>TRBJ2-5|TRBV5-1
CASSPGTGYSETQYF
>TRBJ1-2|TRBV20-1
CSAVSKWTGVNYGYTF
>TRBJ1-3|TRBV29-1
CSVEVPTGGSGNTIYF
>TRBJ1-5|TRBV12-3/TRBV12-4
CASSTTDSNQPQHF
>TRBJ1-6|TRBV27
CASSLSTTGTNNSPLHF
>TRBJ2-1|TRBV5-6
CASSLAGLAPRYNEQFF
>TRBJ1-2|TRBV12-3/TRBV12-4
CASRKNRGLGGYTF
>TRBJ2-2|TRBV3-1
CASSQLSGVETGELFF
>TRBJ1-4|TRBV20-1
CSARDGRVNAATNEKLFF
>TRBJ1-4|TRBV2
CASRPVVGTRANEKLFF
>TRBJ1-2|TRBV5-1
CASSLGDTGSGYTF
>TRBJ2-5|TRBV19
CASSIAAWGRETQYF
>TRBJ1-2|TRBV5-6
CASSLNRWRSYGYTF
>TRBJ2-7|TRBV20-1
CSARRTGKVGEQYF
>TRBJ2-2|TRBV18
CASSPRPVNTGELFF
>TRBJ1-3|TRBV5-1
CASSVTGDGNTIYF
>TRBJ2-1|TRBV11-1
CASPGLKEQFF
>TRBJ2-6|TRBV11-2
CASTPIRTGANVLTF
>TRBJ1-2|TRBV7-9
CASSLEDRGAYGYTF
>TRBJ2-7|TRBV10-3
CATTDPGLAAEQYF
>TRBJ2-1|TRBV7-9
CASSLDVSWPGYNEQFF
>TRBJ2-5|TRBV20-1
CSARAVGVETQYF
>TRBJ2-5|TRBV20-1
CSARDLVQGPQYF
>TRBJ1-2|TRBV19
CASSSPRKGPRGYTF
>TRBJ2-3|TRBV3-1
CASSQRQGKGTQYF
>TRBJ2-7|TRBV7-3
CASSATSSGSSPYEQYF